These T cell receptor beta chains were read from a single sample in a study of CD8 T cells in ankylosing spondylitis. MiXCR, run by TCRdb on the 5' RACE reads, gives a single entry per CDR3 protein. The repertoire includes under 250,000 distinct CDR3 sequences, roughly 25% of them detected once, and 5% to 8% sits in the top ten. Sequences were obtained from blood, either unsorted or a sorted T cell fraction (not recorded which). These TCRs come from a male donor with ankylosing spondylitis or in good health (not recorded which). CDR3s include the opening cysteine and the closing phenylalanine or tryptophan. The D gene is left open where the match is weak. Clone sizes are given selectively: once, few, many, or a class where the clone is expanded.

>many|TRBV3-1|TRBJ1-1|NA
TGTGCCAGCAGCCACCTCAGGGACACTGAAGCTTTCTTT
CASSHLRDTEAFF
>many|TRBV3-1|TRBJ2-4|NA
TGTGCCAGCAGCCCCGCTCCTCGCAAAAACATTCAGTACTTC
CASSPAPRKNIQYF
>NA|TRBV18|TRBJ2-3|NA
TGTGCCAGCTCACCAACTGTGGATACGCAGTATTTT
CASSPTVDTQYF
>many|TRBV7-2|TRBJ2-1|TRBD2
TGTGCCAGCAGCTTAAGGGCGGGAGGGCCCTACAATGAGCAGTTCTTC
CASSLRAGGPYNEQFF
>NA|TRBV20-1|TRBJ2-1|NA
TGCAGTGCTAGAGACCCCTTCCAGGGGTTCGGGCAGTTCTTC
CSARDPFQGFGQFF
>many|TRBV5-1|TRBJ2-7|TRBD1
TGCGCCGAAGATTCCGGGACAGGGTCCTACGAGCAGTACTTC
CAEDSGTGSYEQYF
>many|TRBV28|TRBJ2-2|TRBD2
TGTGCCAGCAGCCTCAATGGACTAGCAGACACCGGGGAGCTGTTTTTT
CASSLNGLADTGELFF
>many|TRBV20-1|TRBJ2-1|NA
TGCAGTGCTATCCGGGACACCCGGGATGAGCAGTTCTTC
CSAIRDTRDEQFF
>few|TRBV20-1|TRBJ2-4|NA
TGCAGTGCTAGGACAGATCTAGCCAAAAACATTCAGTACTTC
CSARTDLAKNIQYF
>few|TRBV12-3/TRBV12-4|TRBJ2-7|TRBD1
TGTGCCAGCAGTCAGGACAGGGCAGGCGAGCAGTACTTC
CASSQDRAGEQYF
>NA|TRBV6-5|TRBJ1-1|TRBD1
TGTGCCAGCAGTTACACGTTACAGGGGCTGAACACTGAAGCTTTCTTT
CASSYTLQGLNTEAFF
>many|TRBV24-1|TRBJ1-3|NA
TGTGCCACCAGTGATTTTAAACGGGCTACCTCTGGAAACACCATATATTTT
CATSDFKRATSGNTIYF
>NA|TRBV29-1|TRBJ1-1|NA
TGCAGCGGGGGGGGCAGTATGAACACTGAAGCTTTCTTT
CSGGGSMNTEAFF
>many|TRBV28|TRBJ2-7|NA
TGTGCCACCGGTCCACCACGTCAGGGTTACGAGCAGTACTTC
CATGPPRQGYEQYF
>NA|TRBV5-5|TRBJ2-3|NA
TGTGCCAGCAGCTTGGTGGCAGGGAGAACAGATACGCAGTATTTT
CASSLVAGRTDTQYF
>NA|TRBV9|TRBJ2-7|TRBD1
TGTGCCAGCAGCAACCACTTGGGACAGGACTACGAGCAGTACTTC
CASSNHLGQDYEQYF
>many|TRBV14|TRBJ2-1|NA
TGTGCCAGCAGCCACCGTTCTGGCGAGTCCTACAATGAGCAGTTCTTC
CASSHRSGESYNEQFF
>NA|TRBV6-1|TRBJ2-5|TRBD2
TGTGCCAGCAGTCCTCTAGCGGGAGTGATTTTGGAGACCCAGTACTTC
CASSPLAGVILETQYF
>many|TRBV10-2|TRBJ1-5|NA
TGCGCCAGCAGTGATCGGATAAATCAGCCCCAGCATTTT
CASSDRINQPQHF
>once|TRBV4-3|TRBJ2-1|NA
TGCGCCAGCAGCCACCTTAGAGCGTGGAGCTCCTACAATGAGCAGTTCTTC
CASSHLRAWSSYNEQFF
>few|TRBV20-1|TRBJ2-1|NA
TGCAGTGCTTTAGAAGGTCAGGGAAGGCCCAATGAGCAGTTCTTC
CSALEGQGRPNEQFF
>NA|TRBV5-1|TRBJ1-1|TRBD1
TGCGCCAGCAGGCGGGACAGCCTGAACACTGAAGCTTTCTTT
CASRRDSLNTEAFF
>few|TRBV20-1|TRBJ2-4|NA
TGCAGTGCGCACGAGGGACACAACATAGCCAAAAACATTCAGTACTTC
CSAHEGHNIAKNIQYF
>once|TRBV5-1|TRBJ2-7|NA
TGCGCCAGCAGCCTTGGGGGGGCCCAGGGACAGTACTTC
CASSLGGAQGQYF
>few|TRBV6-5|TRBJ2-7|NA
TGTGCCAGCAGTTACTCGACGGGACAAAGTTACGAGCAGTACTTC
CASSYSTGQSYEQYF
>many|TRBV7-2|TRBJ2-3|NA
TGTGCCAGCAGCTTAGCGCTAACGGCTAGCCAACGTCAGTATTTT
CASSLALTASQRQYF
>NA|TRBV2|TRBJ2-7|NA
TGTGCCAGCAGTGAAGGGTGGTCAGCGGCATACTACGAGCAGTACTTC
CASSEGWSAAYYEQYF
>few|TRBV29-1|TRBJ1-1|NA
TGCAGCGAGAGGACAGTGAACACTGAAGCTTTCTTT
CSERTVNTEAFF
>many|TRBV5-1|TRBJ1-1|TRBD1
TGCGCCAGCAGCATAGGACAGGGAAACATGAACACTGAAGCTTTCTTT
CASSIGQGNMNTEAFF
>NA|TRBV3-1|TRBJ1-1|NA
TGTGCCAGCAGCCAAACGGCTTCGGGGAGCACTGAAGCTTTCTTT
CASSQTASGSTEAFF